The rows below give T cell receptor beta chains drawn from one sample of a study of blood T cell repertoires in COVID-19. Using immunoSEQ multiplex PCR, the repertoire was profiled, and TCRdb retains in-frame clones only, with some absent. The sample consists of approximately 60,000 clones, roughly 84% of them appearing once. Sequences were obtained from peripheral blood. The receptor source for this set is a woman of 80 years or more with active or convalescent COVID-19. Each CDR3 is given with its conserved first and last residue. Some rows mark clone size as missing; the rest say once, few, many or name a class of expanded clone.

cdr3_aa: CASSRGEKLFF
v_call: TRBV6-5
clone_size: -

cdr3_aa: CASSFVVSYEQYF
v_call: TRBV11-2
clone_size: -

cdr3_aa: CASSPHGGQGISPLHF
v_call: TRBV3-1/TRBV3-2
clone_size: few

cdr3_aa: CASSLTGGSNQPQHF
v_call: TRBV7-2
clone_size: -

cdr3_aa: CASREGNTEAFF
v_call: TRBV5-1
clone_size: -

cdr3_aa: CASTLRAGTTNGGAF
v_call: TRBV10-1
clone_size: few

cdr3_aa: CASSPVDRGPTEAFF
v_call: TRBV11-1
clone_size: -

cdr3_aa: CASSLATFTDTQYF
v_call: TRBV7-9
clone_size: -

cdr3_aa: CASSIDRGTPRDTQYF
v_call: TRBV19
clone_size: -

cdr3_aa: CASSRDSRTEAFF
v_call: TRBV5-4
clone_size: -

cdr3_aa: CASSRDSTNSPLHF
v_call: TRBV6-5
clone_size: -

cdr3_aa: CASKTGFQPQHF
v_call: TRBV19
clone_size: few

cdr3_aa: CASSPQMGGEQYF
v_call: TRBV11-2
clone_size: -

cdr3_aa: CASSARDRGSGSPLHF
v_call: TRBV28
clone_size: -

cdr3_aa: CAISTGQPDYGYTF
v_call: TRBV10-3
clone_size: -

cdr3_aa: CASTPQAGGGGTDTQYF
v_call: TRBV19
clone_size: -

cdr3_aa: CASSRTGGEYNEQFF
v_call: TRBV10-1
clone_size: -

cdr3_aa: CASSDAAFTDLKAFF
v_call: TRBV6-1
clone_size: -

cdr3_aa: CASSPWTGRSYEQYF
v_call: TRBV7-2
clone_size: -

cdr3_aa: CASNRDRGLEGYTF
v_call: TRBV19
clone_size: -

cdr3_aa: CASSQGSGPQGAQYF
v_call: TRBV3-1/TRBV3-2
clone_size: once

cdr3_aa: CASSFQGATYEQYF
v_call: TRBV5-1
clone_size: -

cdr3_aa: CASRLESNQPQHF
v_call: TRBV5-1
clone_size: -

cdr3_aa: CSVVGAGSYEQYF
v_call: TRBV29-1
clone_size: few

cdr3_aa: CASSTSGGLYNEQFF
v_call: TRBV5-1
clone_size: -

cdr3_aa: CASSLGQGVYNEQFF
v_call: TRBV5-4
clone_size: -

cdr3_aa: CATSDASSADTQYF
v_call: TRBV24-1
clone_size: once

cdr3_aa: CASSYAGGPRKVFF
v_call: TRBV6-5
clone_size: -

cdr3_aa: CASSPGLRTGFVSYEQYF
v_call: TRBV5-1
clone_size: few

cdr3_aa: CASSEALRDRGRELHF
v_call: TRBV6-1
clone_size: -

cdr3_aa: CASSLGPWDRGRHYEQYF
v_call: TRBV5-1
clone_size: -

cdr3_aa: CASSLTGHGYTF
v_call: TRBV7-8
clone_size: -

cdr3_aa: CASSRTGNSGANVLTF
v_call: TRBV7-9
clone_size: -

cdr3_aa: CSASDRGNIYGYTF
v_call: TRBV20-1
clone_size: once

cdr3_aa: CASSDRDRGGYTF
v_call: TRBV6-1
clone_size: -

cdr3_aa: CASTTRGRSTNEKLFF
v_call: TRBV18
clone_size: -

cdr3_aa: CASSRVGQENYGYTF
v_call: TRBV7-2
clone_size: -

cdr3_aa: CAISEVYINSYEQYF
v_call: TRBV10-3
clone_size: -

cdr3_aa: CASSFETSTEQYF
v_call: TRBV5-1
clone_size: many

cdr3_aa: CASSPGRDRYGYTF
v_call: TRBV5-1
clone_size: few